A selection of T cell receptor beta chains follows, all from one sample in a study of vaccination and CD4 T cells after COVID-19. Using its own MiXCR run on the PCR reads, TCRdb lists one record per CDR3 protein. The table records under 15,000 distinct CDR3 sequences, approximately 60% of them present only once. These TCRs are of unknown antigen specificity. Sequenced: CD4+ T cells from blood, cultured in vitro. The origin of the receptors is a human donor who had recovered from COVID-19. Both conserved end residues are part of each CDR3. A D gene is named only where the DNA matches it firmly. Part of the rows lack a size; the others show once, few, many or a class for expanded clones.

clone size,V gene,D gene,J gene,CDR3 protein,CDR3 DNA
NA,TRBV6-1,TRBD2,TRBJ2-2,CASSEPLAGGPGELFF,TGTGCCAGCAGTGAACCCCTAGCGGGAGGGCCCGGGGAGCTGTTTTTT
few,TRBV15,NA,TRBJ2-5,CATTRGNRETQYF,TGTGCCACCACGAGGGGTAATAGGGAGACCCAGTACTTC
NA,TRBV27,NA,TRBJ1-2,CASSSYRTDGWRYGYTF,TGTGCCAGCAGTTCGTACCGGACGGACGGCTGGCGCTATGGCTACACCTTC
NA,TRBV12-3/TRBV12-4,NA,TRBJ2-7,CASSLGAGSSYEQYF,TGTGCCAGCAGTTTAGGTGCGGGGAGCTCCTACGAGCAGTACTTC
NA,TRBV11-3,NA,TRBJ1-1,CASSLVSGDTEAFF,TGTGCCAGCAGCTTAGTCTCGGGAGACACTGAAGCTTTCTTT
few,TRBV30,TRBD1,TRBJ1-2,CAWSRTGADYGYTF,TGTGCCTGGAGTAGGACAGGGGCAGACTATGGCTACACCTTC
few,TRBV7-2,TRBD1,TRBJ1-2,CASSLLGTGSYYTF,TGTGCCAGCAGCTTATTAGGGACAGGTTCATACTACACCTTC
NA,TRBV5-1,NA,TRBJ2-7,CASSYGRGGDEQYF,TGCGCCAGCAGCTACGGACGGGGTGGCGACGAGCAGTACTTC
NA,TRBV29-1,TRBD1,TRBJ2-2,CSVEGTAGELFF,TGCAGCGTTGAGGGGACAGCCGGGGAGCTGTTTTTT
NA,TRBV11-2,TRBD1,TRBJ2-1,CASSSFGRDRGHNEQFF,TGTGCCAGCAGCTCCTTCGGGCGGGACAGGGGCCACAATGAGCAGTTCTTC
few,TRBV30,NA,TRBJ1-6,CAWSFLQGVRNSPLHF,TGTGCCTGGAGCTTCCTACAGGGTGTGAGGAATTCACCCCTCCACTTT
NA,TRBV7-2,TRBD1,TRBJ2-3,CASSLGRQGHGSQYF,TGTGCCAGCAGCTTAGGGAGACAGGGGCACGGATCGCAGTATTTT
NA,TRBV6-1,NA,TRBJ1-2,CASQETGANYGYTF,TGTGCCAGCCAAGAGACAGGTGCTAACTATGGCTACACCTTC
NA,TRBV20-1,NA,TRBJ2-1,CSARKARGHNEQFF,TGCAGTGCTAGAAAGGCTCGGGGCCACAATGAGCAGTTCTTC
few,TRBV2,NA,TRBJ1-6,CASARGKNSPLHF,TGTGCCAGCGCTCGGGGGAAGAATTCACCCCTCCACTTT
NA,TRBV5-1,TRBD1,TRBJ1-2,CASSWTGEYGYTF,TGCGCCAGCAGCTGGACAGGGGAGTATGGCTACACCTTC
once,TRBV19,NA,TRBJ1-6,CASSDSNSPLHF,TGTGCCAGTAGTGACAGTAATTCACCCCTCCACTTT
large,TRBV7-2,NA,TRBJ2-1,CASSLRGAGEQFF,TGTGCCAGCAGCTTAAGGGGTGCTGGTGAGCAGTTCTTC
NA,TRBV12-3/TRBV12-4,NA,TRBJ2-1,CASSRSSPGSEQFF,TGTGCCAGCAGTCGATCGTCTCCGGGGAGTGAGCAGTTCTTC
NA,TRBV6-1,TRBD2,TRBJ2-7,CASSSNLAGGPYEQYF,TGTGCCAGCAGCTCGAATCTAGCGGGGGGGCCCTACGAGCAGTACTTC
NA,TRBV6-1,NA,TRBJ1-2,CASSIQTGNGYTF,TGTGCCAGCAGTATCCAGACGGGTAATGGCTACACCTTC
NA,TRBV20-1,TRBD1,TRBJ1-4,CSAQGTANEKLFF,TGCAGTGCCCAAGGGACAGCTAATGAAAAACTGTTTTTT